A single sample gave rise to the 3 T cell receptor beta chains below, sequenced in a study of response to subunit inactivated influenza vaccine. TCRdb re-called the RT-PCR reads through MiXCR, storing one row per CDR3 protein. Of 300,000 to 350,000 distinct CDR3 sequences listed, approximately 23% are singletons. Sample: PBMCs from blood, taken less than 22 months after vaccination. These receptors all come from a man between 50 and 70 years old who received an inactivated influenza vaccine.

For the CDR3, the DNA is TGTGCCAGCAGAACAGGGGGTGAACTGTTTTTT. Residues: CASRTGGELFF. V is TRBV12-3 or TRBV12-4 and J is TRBJ1-4, with 8 bases aligning to TRBD1. Trimming removed 6 bases from V and 12 bases from J; junction bases left unmatched: 3. CDR3 size: 11 residues.

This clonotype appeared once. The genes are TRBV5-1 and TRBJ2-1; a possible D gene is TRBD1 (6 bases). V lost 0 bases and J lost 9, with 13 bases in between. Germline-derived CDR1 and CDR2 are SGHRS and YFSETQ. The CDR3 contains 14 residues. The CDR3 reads CASSLASIRGEQFF. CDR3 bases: TGCGCCAGCAGCTTGGCCTCCATCAGGGGTGAGCAGTTCTTC.

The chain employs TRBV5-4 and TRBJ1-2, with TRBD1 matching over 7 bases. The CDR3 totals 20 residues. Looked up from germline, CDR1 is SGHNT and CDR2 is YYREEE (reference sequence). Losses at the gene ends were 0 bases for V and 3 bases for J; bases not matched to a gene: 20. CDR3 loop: CASSLEPGQRSIGADYGYTF. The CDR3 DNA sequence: TGTGCCAGCAGCTTGGAACCGGGACAGAGATCCATCGGGGCGGACTATGGCTACACCTTC.